The rows below give T cell receptor beta chains drawn from one sample of a study of blood T cell repertoires in COVID-19. Only in-frame clones appear in the TCRdb table, and some are missing; sequencing was by immunoSEQ multiplex PCR. The sample carries around 700,000 clones, around 89% recorded once. Sequencing was done on a sample of peripheral blood. All receptors come from a woman aged 18-29 years with acute or convalescent COVID-19. Each CDR3 is given with its conserved first and last residue. D genes are given only for firm matches.

>TRBV6-5|.|TRBJ1-2
CASSGSYGYTF
>TRBV27|.|TRBJ2-7
CASSLAGVEQYF
>TRBV30|.|TRBJ2-2
CAWSVRHNTGELFF
>TRBV5-6|TRBD1|TRBJ1-1
CASSLQGALNTEAFF
>TRBV5-1|.|TRBJ1-3
CASSRDDSSGNTIYF
>TRBV2|TRBD2|TRBJ2-1
CASSEVRGGPDREQFF
>TRBV2|.|TRBJ2-7
CASEGNYEQYF
>TRBV28|TRBD1|TRBJ2-4
CASSPRQGAKNIQYF
>TRBV6-5|.|TRBJ2-7
CASSYSGGSSYEQYF
>TRBV9|.|TRBJ2-6
CASSVRESGANVLTF
>TRBV7-6|.|TRBJ1-1
CASSQDRLNTEAFF
>TRBV4-1|.|TRBJ1-4
CASSQSPQGPGEKLFF
>TRBV18|.|TRBJ1-2
CASSPLRSGYGYTF
>TRBV9|.|TRBJ1-3
CASSPREERGNTIYF
>TRBV11-2|.|TRBJ1-6
CASSQGRGRSVTRSPLHF
>TRBV11-2|.|TRBJ2-2
CASSVTVNTGELFF
>TRBV5-1|TRBD2|TRBJ2-3
CASSSGSGNTDTQYF
>TRBV24-1|.|TRBJ2-3
CATSDVRSDTQYF
>TRBV4-2|.|TRBJ2-1
CASSHVGGEGGYNEQFF
>TRBV2|.|TRBJ2-7
CASIPSGVMGYEQYF
>TRBV19|.|TRBJ1-1
CASDTYTEAFF
>TRBV19|TRBD2|TRBJ2-5
CASSMDPGTSKTQYF
>TRBV7-2|TRBD1|TRBJ1-3
CASSPRQGALGNTIYF
>TRBV7-3|TRBD2|TRBJ2-2
CASSPKAGGLGTGELFF
>TRBV4-3|TRBD1|TRBJ1-1
CASSQDRWTGVNTEAFF
>TRBV2|TRBD1|TRBJ1-1
CASREWDRVGNTEAFF
>TRBV6-2/TRBV6-3|TRBD1|TRBJ1-5
CASSPTGEGNQPQHF
>TRBV5-6|TRBD1|TRBJ1-2
CASSLVSGTGVYGYTF
>TRBV6-6|TRBD2|TRBJ2-3
CASSYASGFTDTQYF
>TRBV11-2|TRBD1|TRBJ1-2
CASSLGGTGNYGYTF
>TRBV5-6|TRBD1|TRBJ1-5
CASSIGTGGGREPQHF
>TRBV11-2|TRBD1|TRBJ2-3
CASSYGQGGVITDTQYF
>TRBV20-1|.|TRBJ1-2
CSASPRSGDANYGYTF
>TRBV30|.|TRBJ1-3
CAWSEGTIGNTIYF
>TRBV5-1|TRBD2|TRBJ2-1
CASSLAKTSGWYEQFF
>TRBV7-6|TRBD1|TRBJ2-7
CASSGGTGPYEQYF
>TRBV6-1|.|TRBJ1-5
CASSESGANQPQHF
>TRBV2|.|TRBJ1-2
CASSPNRVGGEYGYTF
>TRBV18|.|TRBJ1-1
CASSPQGSATEAFF
>TRBV11-2|TRBD1|TRBJ2-7
CASSSGTASSYEQYF